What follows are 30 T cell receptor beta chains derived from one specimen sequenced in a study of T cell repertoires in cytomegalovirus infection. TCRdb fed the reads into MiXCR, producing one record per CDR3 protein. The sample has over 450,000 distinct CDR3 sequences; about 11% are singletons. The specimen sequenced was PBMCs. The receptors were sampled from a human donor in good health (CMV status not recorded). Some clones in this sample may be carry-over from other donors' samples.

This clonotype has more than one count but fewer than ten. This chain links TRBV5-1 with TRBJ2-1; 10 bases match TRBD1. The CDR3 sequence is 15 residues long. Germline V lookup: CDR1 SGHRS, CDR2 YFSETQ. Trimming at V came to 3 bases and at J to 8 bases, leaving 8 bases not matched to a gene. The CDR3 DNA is TGCGCCAGCAGCTCATCCGCCGGACAGGGGGATGAGCAGTTCTTC. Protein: CASSSSAGQGDEQFF.

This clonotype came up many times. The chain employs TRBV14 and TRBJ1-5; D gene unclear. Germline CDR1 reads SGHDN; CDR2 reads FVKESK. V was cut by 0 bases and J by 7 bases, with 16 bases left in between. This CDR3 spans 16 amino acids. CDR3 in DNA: TGTGCCAGCAGCCAAGATCTTAACCGAGGGCCCCAGCCCCAGCATTTT. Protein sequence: CASSQDLNRGPQPQHF.

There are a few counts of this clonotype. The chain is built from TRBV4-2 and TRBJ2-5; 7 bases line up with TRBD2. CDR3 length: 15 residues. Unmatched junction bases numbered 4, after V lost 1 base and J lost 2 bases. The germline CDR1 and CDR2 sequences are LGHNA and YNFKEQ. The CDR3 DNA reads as TGTGCCAGCAGCCAAGGGGGGGGTCTACAAGAGACCCAGTACTTC. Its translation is CASSQGGGLQETQYF.

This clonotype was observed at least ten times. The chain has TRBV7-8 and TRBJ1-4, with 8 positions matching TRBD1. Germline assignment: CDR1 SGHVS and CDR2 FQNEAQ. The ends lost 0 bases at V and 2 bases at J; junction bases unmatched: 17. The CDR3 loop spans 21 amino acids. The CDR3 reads CASSLAPSTGEFGGTNEKLFF. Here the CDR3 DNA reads TGTGCCAGCAGCTTAGCGCCCTCGACAGGGGAGTTTGGGGGGACTAATGAAAAACTGTTTTTT. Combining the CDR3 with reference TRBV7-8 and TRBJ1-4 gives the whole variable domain GAGVSQSPRYKVAKRGQDVALRCDPISGHVSLFWYQQALGQGPEFLTYFQNEAQLDKSGLPSDRFFAERPEGSVSTLKIQRTQQEDSAVYLCASSLAPSTGEFGGTNEKLFFGSGTQLSVL.

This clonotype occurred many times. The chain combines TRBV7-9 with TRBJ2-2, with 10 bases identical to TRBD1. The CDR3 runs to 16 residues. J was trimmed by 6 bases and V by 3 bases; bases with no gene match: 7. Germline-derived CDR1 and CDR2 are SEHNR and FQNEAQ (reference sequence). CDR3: CASSLAGTGAAGELFF. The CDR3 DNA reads TGTGCCAGCAGCTTGGCCGGGACAGGGGCGGCCGGGGAGCTGTTTTTT.

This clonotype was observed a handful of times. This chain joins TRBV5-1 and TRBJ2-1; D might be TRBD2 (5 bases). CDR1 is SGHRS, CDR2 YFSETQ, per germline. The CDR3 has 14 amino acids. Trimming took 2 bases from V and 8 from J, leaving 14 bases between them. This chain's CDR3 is CASSFTDSDHEQFF. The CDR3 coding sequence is TGCGCCAGCAGCTTCACCGATAGCGATCATGAGCAGTTCTTC.

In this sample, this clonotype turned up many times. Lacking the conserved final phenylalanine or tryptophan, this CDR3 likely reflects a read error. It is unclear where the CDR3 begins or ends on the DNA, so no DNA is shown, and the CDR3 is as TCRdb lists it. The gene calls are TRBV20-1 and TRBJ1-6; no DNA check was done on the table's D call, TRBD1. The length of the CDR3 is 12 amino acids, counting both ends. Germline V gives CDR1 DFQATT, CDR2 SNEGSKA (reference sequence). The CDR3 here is CSARTGQSAQAT.

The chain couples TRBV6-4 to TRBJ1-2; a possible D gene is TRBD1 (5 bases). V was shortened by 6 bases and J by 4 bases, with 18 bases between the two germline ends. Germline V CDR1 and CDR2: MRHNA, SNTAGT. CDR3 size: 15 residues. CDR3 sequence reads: CASSLIPGYPYGYTF. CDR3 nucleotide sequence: TGTGCCAGCAGCCTGATCCCAGGGTACCCCTATGGCTACACCTTC.

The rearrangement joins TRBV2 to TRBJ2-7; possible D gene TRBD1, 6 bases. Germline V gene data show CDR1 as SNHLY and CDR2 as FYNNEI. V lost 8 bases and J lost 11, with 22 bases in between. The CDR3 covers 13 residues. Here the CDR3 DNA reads TGTGCCAGCCAACCGGGACACGGAAGGCTCGAGTACTTC. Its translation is CASQPGHGRLEYF.

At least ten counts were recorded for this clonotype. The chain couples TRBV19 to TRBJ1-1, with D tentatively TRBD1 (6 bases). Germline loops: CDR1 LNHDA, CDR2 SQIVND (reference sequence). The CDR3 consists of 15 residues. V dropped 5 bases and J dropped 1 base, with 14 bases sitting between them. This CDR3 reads CASSYPRGWNTEAFF. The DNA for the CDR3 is TGTGCCAGTAGTTACCCCAGGGGTTGGAACACTGAAGCTTTCTTT.

The CDR3 spells CASSLDGAGYEQYF. As DNA, the CDR3 is TGTGCCAGCAGTTTAGACGGAGCGGGCTACGAGCAGTACTTC. This rearrangement joins TRBV27 to TRBJ2-7; possibly TRBD2 for D (6 bases). Trimming took 2 bases from V and 3 from J, leaving 11 bases between them. The germline gives CDR1 MNHEY, CDR2 SMNVEV (reference sequence). The CDR3 sequence is 14 residues long.

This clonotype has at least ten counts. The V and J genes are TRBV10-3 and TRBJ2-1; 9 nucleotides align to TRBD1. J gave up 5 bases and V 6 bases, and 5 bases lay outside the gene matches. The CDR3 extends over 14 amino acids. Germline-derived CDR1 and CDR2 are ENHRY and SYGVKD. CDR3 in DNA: TGTGCCATCAGGGGACAGGGACCGCACAATGAGCAGTTCTTC. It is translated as CAIRGQGPHNEQFF.

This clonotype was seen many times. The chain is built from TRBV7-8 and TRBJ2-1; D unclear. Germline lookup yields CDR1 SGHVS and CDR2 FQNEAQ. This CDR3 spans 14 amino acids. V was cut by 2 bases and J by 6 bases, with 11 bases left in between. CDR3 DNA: TGTGCCAGCAGCTTATCTCATCGTGGCAATGAGCAGTTCTTC. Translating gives CASSLSHRGNEQFF.

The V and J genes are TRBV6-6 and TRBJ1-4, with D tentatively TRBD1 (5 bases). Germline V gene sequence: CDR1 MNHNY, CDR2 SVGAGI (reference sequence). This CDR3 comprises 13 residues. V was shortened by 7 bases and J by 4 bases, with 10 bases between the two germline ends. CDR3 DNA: TGTGCCAGCACGGGGCGGCATAATGAAAAACTGTTTTTT. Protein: CASTGRHNEKLFF.

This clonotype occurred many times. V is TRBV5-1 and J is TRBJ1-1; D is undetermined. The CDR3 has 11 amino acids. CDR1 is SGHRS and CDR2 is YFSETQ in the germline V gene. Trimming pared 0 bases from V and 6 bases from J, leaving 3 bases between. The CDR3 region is CASSLEAEAFF. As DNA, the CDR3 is TGCGCCAGCAGCTTGGAGGCTGAAGCTTTCTTT. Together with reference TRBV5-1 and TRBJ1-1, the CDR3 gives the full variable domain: KAGVTQTPRYLIKTRGQQVTLSCSPISGHRSVSWYQQTPGQGLQFLFEYFSETQRNKGNFPGRFSGRQFSNSRSEMNVSTLELGDSALYLCASSLEAEAFFGQGTRLTVV.

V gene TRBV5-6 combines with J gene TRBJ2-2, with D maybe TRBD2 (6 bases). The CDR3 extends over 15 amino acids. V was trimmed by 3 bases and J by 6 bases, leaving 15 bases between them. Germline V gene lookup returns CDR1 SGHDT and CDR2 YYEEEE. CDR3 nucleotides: TGTGCCAGCAGCTCCCTGAGGAGGGGTCCCGGGGAGCTGTTTTTT. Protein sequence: CASSSLRRGPGELFF.

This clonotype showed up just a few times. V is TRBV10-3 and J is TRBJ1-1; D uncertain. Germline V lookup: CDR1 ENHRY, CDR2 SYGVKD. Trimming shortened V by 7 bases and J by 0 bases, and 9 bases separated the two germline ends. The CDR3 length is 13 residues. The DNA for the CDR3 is TGTGCCATCATGCAGGTAATGAACACTGAAGCTTTCTTT. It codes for CAIMQVMNTEAFF.

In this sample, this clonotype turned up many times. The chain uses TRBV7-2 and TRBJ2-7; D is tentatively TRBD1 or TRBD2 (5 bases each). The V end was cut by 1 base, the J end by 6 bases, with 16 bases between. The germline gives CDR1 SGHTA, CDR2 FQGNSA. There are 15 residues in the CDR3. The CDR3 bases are TGTGCCAGCAGCTTAGGCGGCGGACCGGGGACCGAGCAGTACTTC. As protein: CASSLGGGPGTEQYF.

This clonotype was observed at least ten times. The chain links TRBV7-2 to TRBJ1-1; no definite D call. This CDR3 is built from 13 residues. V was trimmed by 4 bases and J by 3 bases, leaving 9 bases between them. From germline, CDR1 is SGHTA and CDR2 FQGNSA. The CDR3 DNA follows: TGTGCCAGCAGCTCCCTCATGTACACTGAAGCTTTCTTT. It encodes CASSSLMYTEAFF.

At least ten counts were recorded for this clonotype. CDR3 region: CASSFSYRGQGYGYTF. The CDR3 DNA sequence: TGTGCCAGCAGCTTTTCCTACAGGGGGCAGGGCTATGGCTACACCTTC. This chain links TRBV7-8 with TRBJ1-2; 9 bases match TRBD1. The CDR3 is 16 residues long. V shed 3 bases, J shed 4 bases, and the junction held 9 bases outside the gene matches. In germline, CDR1 is SGHVS, CDR2 FQNEAQ.

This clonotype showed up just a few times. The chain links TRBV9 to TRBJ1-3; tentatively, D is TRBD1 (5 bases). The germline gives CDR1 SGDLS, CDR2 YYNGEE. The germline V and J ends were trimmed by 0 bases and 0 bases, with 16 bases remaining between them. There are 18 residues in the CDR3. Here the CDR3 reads CASSVEGQGSISGNTIYF. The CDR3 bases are TGTGCCAGCAGCGTAGAGGGGCAGGGTTCGATCTCTGGAAACACCATATATTTT.

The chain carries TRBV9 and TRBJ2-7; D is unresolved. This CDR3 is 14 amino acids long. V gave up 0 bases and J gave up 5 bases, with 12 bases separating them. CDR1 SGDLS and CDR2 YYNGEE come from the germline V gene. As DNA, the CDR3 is TGTGCCAGCAGCGTAGAGGTAGGGTCCCACGAGCAGTACTTC. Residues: CASSVEVGSHEQYF.

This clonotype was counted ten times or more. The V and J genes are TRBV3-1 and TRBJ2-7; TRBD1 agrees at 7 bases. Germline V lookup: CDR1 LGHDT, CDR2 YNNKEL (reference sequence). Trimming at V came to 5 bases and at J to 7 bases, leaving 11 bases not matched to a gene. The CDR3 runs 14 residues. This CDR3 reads CASSGTDSRKEQYF. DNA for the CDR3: TGTGCCAGCAGCGGGACAGACTCTCGAAAGGAGCAGTACTTC.

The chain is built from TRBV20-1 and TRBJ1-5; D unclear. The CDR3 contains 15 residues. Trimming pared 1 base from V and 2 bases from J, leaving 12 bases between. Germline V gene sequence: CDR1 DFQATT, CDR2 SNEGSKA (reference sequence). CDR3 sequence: CSARVSLGGNQPQHF. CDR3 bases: TGCAGTGCTAGAGTGTCGTTAGGAGGCAATCAGCCCCAGCATTTT.

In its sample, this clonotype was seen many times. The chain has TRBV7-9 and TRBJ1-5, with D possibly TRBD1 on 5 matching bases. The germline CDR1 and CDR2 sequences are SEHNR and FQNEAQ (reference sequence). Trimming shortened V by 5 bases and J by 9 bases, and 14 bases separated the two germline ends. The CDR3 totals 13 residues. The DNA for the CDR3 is TGTGCCAGCAGCCCCCTAGGGGACTCGCCCCAGCATTTT. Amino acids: CASSPLGDSPQHF.

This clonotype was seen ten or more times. For the CDR3, the DNA is TGTGCCGCGGGACAGGGGGCAAAGAACACTGAAGCTTTCTTT. Residues: CAAGQGAKNTEAFF. The rearrangement links TRBV10-3 to TRBJ1-1; 12 positions match TRBD1. CDR1 ENHRY and CDR2 SYGVKD come from the germline V gene. The CDR3 is made up of 14 amino acids. Germline trimming cut 11 bases from V and 1 base from J; bases unmatched to any gene: 5.

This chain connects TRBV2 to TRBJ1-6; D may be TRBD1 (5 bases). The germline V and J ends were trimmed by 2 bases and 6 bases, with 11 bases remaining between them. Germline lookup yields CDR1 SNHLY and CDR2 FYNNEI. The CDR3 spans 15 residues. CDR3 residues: CASSESQGLNSPLHF. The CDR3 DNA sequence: TGTGCCAGCAGTGAAAGCCAGGGACTTAATTCACCCCTCCACTTT.

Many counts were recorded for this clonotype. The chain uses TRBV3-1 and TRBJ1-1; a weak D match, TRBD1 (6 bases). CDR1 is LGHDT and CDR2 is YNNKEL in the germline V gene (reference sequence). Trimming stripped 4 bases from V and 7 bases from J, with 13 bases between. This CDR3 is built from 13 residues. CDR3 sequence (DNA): TGTGCCAGCAGCCCTGGGGGCCTTTTTGAAGCTTTCTTT. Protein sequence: CASSPGGLFEAFF.

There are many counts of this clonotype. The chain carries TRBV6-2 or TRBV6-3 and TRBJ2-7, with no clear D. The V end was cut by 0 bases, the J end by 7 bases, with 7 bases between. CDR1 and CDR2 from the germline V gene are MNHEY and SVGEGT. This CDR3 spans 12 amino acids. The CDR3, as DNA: TGTGCCAGCAGTTACTCGTTGCGGGAGCAGTACTTC. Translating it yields CASSYSLREQYF.

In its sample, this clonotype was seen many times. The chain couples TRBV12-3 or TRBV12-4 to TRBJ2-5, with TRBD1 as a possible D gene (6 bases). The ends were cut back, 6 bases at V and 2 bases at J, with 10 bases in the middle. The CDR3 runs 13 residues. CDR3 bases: TGTGCCAGCAGCCGGCAGGGGCAAGAGACCCAGTACTTC. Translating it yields CASSRQGQETQYF.